The T cell receptor (beta chain) under discussion was sequenced for a study of graft-versus-host responses after intestinal transplantation. Germline V gives CDR1 SEHNR, CDR2 FQNEAQ (reference sequence). V dropped 1 base and J dropped 6 bases, with 12 bases sitting between them. This CDR3 is built from 14 residues. Data came from immunoSEQ multiplex PCR; TCRdb stores just in-frame clones and leaves some out. The sample holds about 69,000 clones, 80% to 95% seen once. To note about this clone: Its target is not known.

General study findings and limits: Recipient-marrow GvH clones were detected, some having first appeared in ileum or blood.

Marrow after transplant was taken from the posterior iliac crest or another site. The chain links TRBV7-9 to TRBJ1-1, with TRBD1 as a possible D gene (5 bases). This receptor was identified in a human patient who received an intestinal transplant, so some T cells may come from the graft donor. The source material was bone marrow, sampled around 720 days after intestinal transplantation. CDR3 protein: CASSLVGQEPEAFF. DNA of the CDR3: TGTGCCAGCAGCTTAGTGGGGCAGGAGCCTGAAGCTTTCTTT.